The 6 T cell receptor beta chains presented below share a single source sample, sequenced in a study of blood T cell repertoires in COVID-19. Here immunoSEQ multiplex PCR was the method, and the copy in TCRdb shows in-frame clones only, minus some. The table lists under 250,000 clones, around 80% of them singletons. The sample taken for sequencing was peripheral blood. The source is a human donor in a cohort sampled during active COVID-19.

This clone was detected once. This sequence joins TRBV12-3 or TRBV12-4 and TRBJ1-4; maybe TRBD1 (5 bases). The CDR3 loop spans 13 amino acids. Trimming stripped 4 bases from V and 8 bases from J, with 11 bases between. The CDR3: CASSSGSPEKLFF. The CDR3 nucleotides are TGTGCCAGCAGTTCAGGGTCTCCGGAAAAACTGTTTTTT.

This clone was detected a few times. This chain connects TRBV25-1 to TRBJ1-4; TRBD1 might be the D (5 bases). V lost 8 bases, J lost 10 bases, and 11 bases lay in between. Germline lookup yields CDR1 MGHDK and CDR2 SYGVNS. The CDR3 is made up of 11 amino acids. The CDR3 reads CASVGRGKLFF. The CDR3 DNA sequence: TGTGCCAGCGTTGGTAGGGGAAAACTGTTTTTT.

The CDR3 DNA follows: TGTGCCAGCAGTTACTCCTTCGACAGGACGGCGCACGAGCAGTACTTC. Residues: CASSYSFDRTAHEQYF. This sequence joins TRBV6-5 and TRBJ2-7; tentative D call: TRBD1 (6 bases). The CDR3 loop spans 16 amino acids. Germline loops: CDR1 MNHEY, CDR2 SVGAGI. Trimming left V 0 bases short and J 5 bases short, with 17 bases between.

V and J are TRBV12-5 and TRBJ2-2; 9 bases line up with TRBD1. Unmatched junction bases numbered 12, after V lost 6 bases and J lost 1 base. The germline V gene encodes CDR1 LGHNT and CDR2 FRNRAP. This CDR3 contains 18 residues. CDR3 sequence (DNA): TGTGCTAGTGGCCCACAATTCGGACAGGGGTGGAACACCGGGGAGCTGTTTTTT. It encodes CASGPQFGQGWNTGELFF.

The chain couples TRBV7-3 to TRBJ2-3, with 10 bases matching TRBD2. Germline assignment: CDR1 SGHTA and CDR2 FQGTGA. Losses at the gene ends were 3 bases for V and 1 base for J; bases not matched to a gene: 1. The CDR3 is made up of 15 amino acids. The CDR3 DNA reads TGTGCCAGCAGCTTCACTAGCGGGGGCACAGATACGCAGTATTTT. Amino acids: CASSFTSGGTDTQYF.

The CDR3: CASSPSGISTDTQYF. The CDR3 bases are TGTGCCAGCTCTCCGTCAGGGATAAGCACAGATACGCAGTATTTT. The chain uses TRBV18 and TRBJ2-3; D is perhaps TRBD1 (5 bases). The CDR3 covers 15 residues. Deletions cut 6 bases from V and 0 bases from J, with 13 bases between. Germline CDR1 and CDR2: KGHSH and LQKENI. Combining the CDR3 with reference TRBV18 and TRBJ2-3 gives the whole variable domain NAGVMQNPRHLVRRRGQEARLRCSPMKGHSHVYWYRQLPEEGLKFMVYLQKENIIDESGMPKERFSAEFPKEGPSILRIQQVVRGDSAAYFCASSPSGISTDTQYFGPGTRLTVL.